One sample yielded the 27 T cell receptor beta chains listed below, sequenced in a study of blood T cell repertoires in COVID-19 (dated by TCRdb to the early 2020s). The protocol used for the library was the immunoSEQ multiplex PCR assay. TCRdb holds this immuneACCESS table with in-frame rearrangements only. Some clones are missing; in checked studies, unresolved V genes explain under half, and the rest has no known cause. In this sample the table shows approximately 150,000 clones, approximately 86% of which occur a single time. About 4.2% of the sample goes to the ten largest clones. Sequencing was carried out using peripheral blood. These receptors were obtained from an older woman with active or convalescent COVID-19.

J is TRBJ1-3 and V is TRBV3-1 (or the pseudogene TRBV3-2), with a possible D match to TRBD1 (6 bases). Germline V CDR1 and CDR2: LGHDT, YNNKEL (reference sequence). Trimming removed 3 bases from V and 11 bases from J, with 14 bases in between. The CDR3 is 13 residues long. CDR3 sequence reads: CASSQGQFRAIYF. CDR3 bases: TGTGCCAGCAGCCAGGGACAATTCCGGGCCATATATTTT.

This sequence joins TRBV5-6 and TRBJ2-2; TRBD1 matches 8 bases. The length of the CDR3 is 18 residues. Germline values: CDR1 SGHDT, CDR2 YYEEEE. V shed 3 bases, J shed 4 bases, and the junction held 14 bases outside the gene matches. CDR3 in amino acids: CASSSFSVGTGGTGELFF. The CDR3 DNA reads as TGTGCCAGCAGCTCTTTCTCGGTGGGAACAGGGGGCACCGGGGAGCTGTTTTTT. Looking up the rest from reference TRBV5-6 and TRBJ2-2 gives the full variable domain: DAGVTQSPTHLIKTRGQQVTLRCSPKSGHDTVSWYQQALGQGPQFIFQYYEEEERQRGNFPDRFSGHQFPNYSSELNVNALLLGDSALYLCASSSFSVGTGGTGELFFGEGSRLTVL.

The CDR3 reads CASSGYTQGPLEAFF. The CDR3 DNA reads TGTGCCAGCAGCGGGTATACCCAGGGCCCCCTTGAAGCTTTCTTT. J is TRBJ1-1 and V is TRBV7-2; TRBD1 might be the D (5 bases). There are 15 residues in the CDR3. Trimming shortened V by 5 bases and J by 7 bases, and 20 bases separated the two germline ends. Looked up from germline, CDR1 is SGHTA and CDR2 is FQGNSA. The whole variable domain, filled in from reference TRBV7-2 and TRBJ1-1, reads GAGVSQSPSNKVTEKGKDVELRCDPISGHTALYWYRQSLGQGLEFLIYFQGNSAPDKSGLPSDRFSAERTGGSVSTLTIQRTQQEDSAVYLCASSGYTQGPLEAFFGQGTRLTVV.

The chain uses TRBV2 and TRBJ1-2; D ambiguous. Germline lookup yields CDR1 SNHLY and CDR2 FYNNEI. V was cut by 3 bases and J by 4 bases, with 12 bases left in between. The CDR3 totals 14 residues. CDR3 loop: CASSDRPDSYGYTF. The CDR3 bases are TGTGCCAGCAGTGACCGGCCGGACTCCTATGGCTACACCTTC.

The V call is TRBV19, the J call TRBJ1-2; 9 bases match TRBD1. The J segment lost 0 bases and the V segment lost 1 base, leaving 9 bases of the junction unmatched. CDR3 length: 18 amino acids. Looked up from germline, CDR1 is LNHDA and CDR2 is SQIVND (reference sequence). The CDR3 bases are TGTGCCAGTAGTATAGTTGGGGACAGGGAAGAAGCTAACTATGGCTACACCTTC. This codes for CASSIVGDREEANYGYTF. Full variable domain (remainder filled in from reference TRBV19 and TRBJ1-2): DGGITQSPKYLFRKEGQNVTLSCEQNLNHDAMYWYRQDPGQGLRLIYYSQIVNDFQKGDIAEGYSVSREKKESFPLTVTSAQKNPTAFYLCASSIVGDREEANYGYTFGSGTRLTVV.

The chain joins TRBV18 to TRBJ2-3; D gene ambiguous. Looked up from germline, CDR1 is KGHSH and CDR2 is LQKENI. V was cut by 2 bases and J by 4 bases, with 10 bases left in between. The CDR3 is made up of 14 amino acids. CDR3: CASSPGSGSDTQYF. The CDR3 bases are TGTGCCAGCTCACCAGGGTCAGGATCAGATACGCAGTATTTT.

This rearrangement joins TRBV5-8 to TRBJ1-5; possible D gene TRBD1, 6 bases. From germline, CDR1 is SGHTS and CDR2 YDEGEE. The CDR3 loop spans 12 amino acids. The V gene lost 4 bases and the J gene lost 9 bases, with 11 bases spanning the gap. In DNA form, the CDR3 reads TGTGCCAGCAGCCTGGACAGATCGCCCCAGCATTTT. Encoded protein: CASSLDRSPQHF.

This clone was counted between two and nine times. The chain employs TRBV24-1 and TRBJ1-2, with 7 bases aligning to TRBD1. The junction had 7 bases not matched to a gene; V was cut back by 4 bases and J by 9 bases. From germline, CDR1 is KGHDR and CDR2 SFDVKD. CDR3 length: 13 amino acids. CDR3 in amino acids: CATSDRQGRRYTF. CDR3 in DNA: TGTGCCACCAGTGACCGACAGGGTCGGCGCTACACCTTC.

V and J are TRBV24-1 and TRBJ1-5; D is possibly TRBD1 (5 bases). Germline assignment: CDR1 KGHDR and CDR2 SFDVKD. The CDR3 extends over 12 amino acids. V gave up 1 base and J gave up 10 bases, with 7 bases separating them. CDR3 bases: TGTGCCACCAGTGATTTCGGGGGTCCCCAGCATTTT. It is translated as CATSDFGGPQHF.

As regards this clone: At one end the junction does not follow the germline gene, possibly because of a read error. V gene TRBV3-1 (or the pseudogene TRBV3-2) combines with J gene TRBJ1-2; TRBD1 matches at 9 bases. The germline V gene encodes CDR1 LGHDT and CDR2 YNNKEL (reference sequence). This CDR3 contains 13 residues. The CDR3 reads CASSAGGDRALYF. The CDR3 coding sequence is TGTGCCAGCAGCGCAGGGGGGGACAGGGCGTTATACTTC.

The chain couples TRBV11-2 to TRBJ1-4, with 7 bases lining up with TRBD1. This CDR3 region has 14 residues. Germline trimming cut 4 bases from V and 4 bases from J; bases unmatched to any gene: 3. CDR1 is SGHAT, CDR2 FQNNGV, per germline. The CDR3 nucleotides are TGTGCCAGCAGCTATTCAGGGGGTAATGAAAAACTGTTTTTT. Amino acid sequence: CASSYSGGNEKLFF.

Remarks on this clone: This is likely an artifact of a read error, given a far larger clone one base away. This sequence joins TRBV6-6 and TRBJ2-3; 8 positions match TRBD2. After removal of 6 bases from V and 1 base from J, the junction contained 3 bases not matched to a gene. This CDR3 contains 14 residues. CDR1 is MNHNY, CDR2 SVGAGI, per germline (reference sequence). DNA for the CDR3: TGTGCCAGCAGCCCAGCGGGGGGCACAGATACGCAGTATTTT. Translating gives CASSPAGGTDTQYF.

This clone was seen once. The rearrangement links TRBV5-1 to TRBJ2-6; 7 bases fit TRBD1. V was clipped by 4 bases and J by 1 base; unmatched bases: 5. Germline V gene lookup returns CDR1 SGHRS and CDR2 YFSETQ. The CDR3 has 16 amino acids. Written as DNA, the CDR3 is TGCGCCAGCAGCCAGGGGGACATTTCTGGGGCCAACGTCCTGACTTTC. Translated: CASSQGDISGANVLTF.

The chain joins TRBV7-2 to TRBJ2-5; 10 nucleotides line up with TRBD2. This CDR3 has 15 residues. Trimming took 0 bases from V and 5 from J; bases not matched to a gene: 3. CDR1 and CDR2 from the germline V gene are SGHTA and FQGNSA. The CDR3 region is CASSLAAGGSETQYF. The CDR3, as DNA: TGTGCCAGCAGCTTAGCAGCGGGGGGGAGCGAGACCCAGTACTTC.

The CDR3 reads CASSTTGRTYEQYF. CDR3 sequence (DNA): TGTGCCAGTAGCACGACAGGGAGAACCTACGAGCAGTACTTC. The gene calls are TRBV19 and TRBJ2-7, with 7 positions matching TRBD1. This CDR3 contains 14 residues. Germline assignment: CDR1 LNHDA and CDR2 SQIVND (reference sequence). V dropped 6 bases and J dropped 2; count of bases not matched to a gene: 7.

V gene TRBV4-3 combines with J gene TRBJ1-4, with a tentative D call TRBD1 (5 bases). CDR3 length: 16 amino acids. Trimming left V 0 bases short and J 1 base short, with 9 bases between. Germline V CDR1 and CDR2: LGHNA, YSLEER. CDR3 region: CASSQDSGGTNEKLFF. CDR3 DNA sequence: TGCGCCAGCAGCCAAGATTCCGGGGGAACTAATGAAAAACTGTTTTTT.

The gene calls are TRBV3-1 (or the pseudogene TRBV3-2) and TRBJ2-5; 7 bases line up with TRBD2. Trimming cost V 1 base and J 3 bases; bases outside gene matches: 5. CDR3 size: 15 residues. Germline CDR1 reads LGHDT; CDR2 reads YNNKEL (reference sequence). CDR3 protein: CASSQGFSGEETQYF. The DNA for the CDR3 is TGTGCCAGCAGCCAAGGGTTCAGCGGGGAAGAGACCCAGTACTTC.

V is TRBV12-5 and J is TRBJ2-2; D is unresolved. The V and J ends lost 5 bases and 4 bases respectively, with 14 bases between them. The CDR3 has 15 amino acids. In germline, CDR1 is LGHNT, CDR2 FRNRAP. The CDR3 spells CASGPRRRSTGELFF. DNA for the CDR3: TGTGCTAGTGGTCCGCGTAGGCGGAGCACCGGGGAGCTGTTTTTT.

The CDR3 sequence: CASSVSGVRDEKLFF. The CDR3 bases are TGTGCCAGCAGCGTCTCAGGGGTAAGGGATGAAAAACTGTTTTTT. The chain recombines TRBV9 with TRBJ1-4; a possible D gene is TRBD1 (6 bases). This CDR3 spans 15 amino acids. V was clipped by 2 bases and J by 6 bases, with 14 bases between them. Per germline, CDR1 SGDLS and CDR2 YYNGEE.

The chain joins TRBV3-1 (or the pseudogene TRBV3-2) to TRBJ1-5; 7 bases agree with TRBD1. J lost 5 bases, V lost 4 bases, and 2 bases had no gene match. Looked up from germline, CDR1 is LGHDT and CDR2 is YNNKEL (reference sequence). This CDR3 region has 13 residues. The CDR3 nucleotides are TGTGCCAGCAGCCGAACAGGGGATCAGCCCCAGCATTTT. Its protein is CASSRTGDQPQHF.

The V gene is TRBV5-1, the J gene TRBJ2-2, with D perhaps TRBD1 (5 bases). The V end lost 5 bases, the J end lost 1 base, and 9 bases lay between the germline ends. The CDR3 runs 14 residues. Germline CDR1 and CDR2: SGHRS and YFSETQ. The CDR3: CASRGAENTGELFF. CDR3 sequence (DNA): TGCGCCAGCAGAGGGGCAGAGAACACCGGGGAGCTGTTTTTT.

V and J are TRBV10-1 and TRBJ1-1; tentative D call: TRBD1 (6 bases). V was trimmed by 3 bases and J by 5 bases, leaving 10 bases between them. The CDR3 is made up of 13 amino acids. Germline V CDR1 and CDR2: WNHNN, SYGVQD (reference sequence). The CDR3 DNA reads TGCGCCAGCAGTGAACAGGGTCGGACTGAAGCTTTCTTT. Amino acid sequence: CASSEQGRTEAFF.

This chain connects TRBV11-2 to TRBJ2-3, with a weak D call TRBD2 (7 bases). The CDR3 sequence is 15 residues long. Germline loops: CDR1 SGHAT, CDR2 FQNNGV. V dropped 0 bases and J dropped 1 base, with 8 bases sitting between them. The CDR3 protein is CASSLDGGRTDTQYF. The DNA for the CDR3 is TGTGCCAGCAGCTTAGACGGGGGGCGCACAGATACGCAGTATTTT.

This chain joins TRBV10-3 and TRBJ1-1; D unclear. The germline CDR1 and CDR2 sequences are ENHRY and SYGVKD. The CDR3 spans 14 residues. V was pared by 3 bases and J by 6 bases, with 14 bases between. CDR3 region: CAISDPQPGAEAFF. The CDR3 DNA reads as TGTGCCATCAGTGATCCACAACCGGGTGCTGAAGCTTTCTTT.

The gene calls are TRBV5-1 and TRBJ2-2; the match to TRBD1 covers 9 bases. This CDR3 spans 14 amino acids. With 7 bases clipped from V and 4 bases from J, the junction kept 5 bases outside the gene matches. Germline assignment: CDR1 SGHRS and CDR2 YFSETQ. CDR3 coding DNA: TGCGCCAGCGGAACGGACAGGGGCACCGGGGAGCTGTTTTTT. Residues: CASGTDRGTGELFF.

This clone was seen a single time. This chain connects TRBV3-1 (or the pseudogene TRBV3-2) to TRBJ1-1; a possible D gene is TRBD1 (5 bases). Trimming took off 0 bases at V and 5 bases at J, with 7 bases between the two ends. The length of the CDR3 is 13 residues. Germline CDR1 is LGHDT and CDR2 is YNNKEL (reference sequence). CDR3 sequence (DNA): TGTGCCAGCAGCCAAGAGGGGGGGACTGAAGCTTTCTTT. This encodes CASSQEGGTEAFF.

The rearrangement uses TRBV7-2 and TRBJ2-4; no definite D call. V was pared by 5 bases and J by 1 base, with 12 bases between. CDR1 is SGHTA, CDR2 FQGNSA, per germline. The CDR3 loop spans 15 amino acids. The CDR3 protein is CASSPSSSAKNIQYF. The CDR3 DNA is TGTGCCAGCAGCCCGTCTTCGTCCGCCAAAAACATTCAGTACTTC. The variable domain in full, completed from reference TRBV7-2 and TRBJ2-4, reads GAGVSQSPSNKVTEKGKDVELRCDPISGHTALYWYRQSLGQGLEFLIYFQGNSAPDKSGLPSDRFSAERTGGSVSTLTIQRTQQEDSAVYLCASSPSSSAKNIQYFGAGTRLSVL.